The next 8 T cell receptor beta chains were all read from a single sample in a study of blood T cell repertoires in COVID-19. Produced via immunoSEQ multiplex PCR; TCRdb's table is partial and in-frame only. Of some 76,000 clones in the sample, roughly 90% are singletons; the top ten hold about 0.56%. Sequencing was performed on peripheral blood. These receptors originate from a man between 60 and 75 years old with acute or convalescent COVID-19.

The V gene is TRBV6-1, the J gene TRBJ1-1, with a possible D match to TRBD1 (6 bases). The CDR3 contains 18 residues. Between the trimmed V and J ends, which lost 0 bases and 5 bases, there was a span of 22 bases. Per the germline V gene, CDR1 is MNHNS and CDR2 is SASEGT. The CDR3 loop is CASSEAAWGAAGRTEAFF. The CDR3 DNA follows: TGTGCCAGCAGTGAAGCGGCTTGGGGGGCTGCCGGGAGGACTGAAGCTTTCTTT.

V is TRBV29-1 and J is TRBJ1-5; TRBD1 aligns across 9 bases. The CDR3 has 14 amino acids. Trimming removed 7 bases from V and 0 bases from J; junction bases left unmatched: 4. Germline V gene lookup returns CDR1 SQVTM and CDR2 ANQGSEA. The CDR3 is CSAWTGDSNQPQHF. CDR3 bases: TGCAGCGCTTGGACAGGGGATAGCAATCAGCCCCAGCATTTT.

This chain links TRBV5-8 with TRBJ1-1, with 8 nucleotides matching TRBD1. With V trimmed by 5 bases and J by 5 bases, 14 bases remained unmatched. The CDR3 runs to 16 residues. Looked up from germline, CDR1 is SGHTS and CDR2 is YDEGEE. The DNA for the CDR3 is TGTGCCAGCAGTTACCCGGGCAGGGGGCGCGGGACTGAAGCTTTCTTT. Protein: CASSYPGRGRGTEAFF.

The chain carries TRBV12-5 and TRBJ1-5; D perhaps matches TRBD1 (5 bases). With 1 base removed from V and 6 bases from J, the gap between germline ends came to 10 bases. The CDR3 runs 14 residues. The germline V gene encodes CDR1 LGHNT and CDR2 FRNRAP. This CDR3 is CASGLDGGGQPQHF. In DNA, the CDR3 is TGTGCTAGTGGTTTGGATGGGGGGGGTCAGCCCCAGCATTTT.

The gene calls are TRBV6-5 and TRBJ2-3; the D gene is possibly TRBD2 (6 bases). Germline V gene data show CDR1 as MNHEY and CDR2 as SVGAGI. The CDR3 loop spans 15 amino acids. Trimming shortened V by 0 bases and J by 5 bases, and 12 bases separated the two germline ends. CDR3 sequence (DNA): TGTGCCAGCAGTTACTCGGGACTCTGGGGAGATACGCAGTATTTT. Encoded protein: CASSYSGLWGDTQYF.

This clone has a single count. This chain connects TRBV5-4 to TRBJ2-4; 9 bases match TRBD2. The ends lost 0 bases at V and 8 bases at J; junction bases unmatched: 6. The CDR3 is made up of 15 amino acids. Germline assignment: CDR1 SGHNT and CDR2 YYREEE (reference sequence). The CDR3 DNA reads TGTGCCAGCAGCTTGGCGGGACTAGCTGGGGACATTCAGTACTTC. Protein sequence: CASSLAGLAGDIQYF.

The genes are TRBV19 and TRBJ2-1; TRBD2 matches at 9 bases. The CDR3 is 16 amino acids. The V gene's germline CDR1 is LNHDA and CDR2 SQIVND (reference sequence). With V trimmed by 6 bases and J by 3 bases, 9 bases remained unmatched. CDR3 residues: CASRGSGRSSYNEQFF. The CDR3 DNA is TGTGCCAGTAGAGGTAGCGGGAGAAGCAGCTACAATGAGCAGTTCTTC.

CDR3 in amino acids: CATSRGTGGASEKLFF. The CDR3 nucleotides read TGTGCCACCAGCAGAGGGACAGGGGGCGCGTCTGAAAAACTGTTTTTT. The V gene is TRBV15, the J gene TRBJ1-4, with TRBD1 identical over 11 bases. The length of the CDR3 is 16 residues. CDR1 is LNHNV and CDR2 is YYDKDF in the germline V gene (reference sequence). V lost 1 base and J lost 7; bases outside the gene matches: 5.